One sample yielded the 13 T cell receptor beta chains listed below, sequenced in a study of glioma-infiltrating T cells. Amplification of TCR alpha and beta CDR3 regions from RNA used iRepertoire nested multiplex PCR. MiXCR, run by TCRdb on the multiplex PCR reads, gives a single entry per CDR3 protein. The data hold under 200,000 distinct CDR3 sequences, with more than 35% observed a single time. Sequencing input: glioma tissue, nonneoplastic brain tissue, or PBMCs (not recorded which). Receptors originate from a human donor with low-grade glioma or glioblastoma, undergoing nonglioma brain surgery, or in good health (not recorded which).

This clonotype was counted a few times. V and J are TRBV12-3 or TRBV12-4 and TRBJ2-1, with D possibly called TRBD1 or TRBD2 (6 bases each). The CDR3 is 14 amino acids. V lost 0 bases to trimming and J lost 9 bases, with 12 bases between them. The CDR3 DNA follows: TGTGCCAGCAGTTTAGCTAGGGGGGTAGGTGAGCAGTTCTTC. This sequence encodes CASSLARGVGEQFF.

Note on this clonotype: The junction departs from the called germline gene at one end, perhaps through a read error. The genes are TRBV28 and TRBJ2-5; tentatively, D is TRBD2 (6 bases). From germline, CDR1 is MDHEN and CDR2 SYDVKM. CDR3 size: 14 residues. Here the CDR3 reads CVSSFTGLGETQYF. The CDR3 DNA sequence: TGTGTCAGCAGTTTTACGGGACTGGGGGAGACCCAGTACTTC.

The J gene is TRBJ2-2, the V gene TRBV25-1, with TRBD2 identical over 9 bases. This CDR3 has 17 amino acids. In germline, CDR1 is MGHDK, CDR2 SYGVNS. V gave up 3 bases and J gave up 0 bases; unmatched junction bases: 5. CDR3: CASSDSGRPANTGELFF. The DNA of the CDR3 is TGTGCCAGCAGTGACAGCGGGAGGCCCGCGAACACCGGGGAGCTGTTTTTT.

Turning to this clonotype: Given a much more abundant clone one base away, this may be a read error. V gene TRBV12-3 or TRBV12-4 combines with J gene TRBJ1-5, with D possibly being TRBD1 (5 bases). CDR3 length equals 14 residues. The CDR3 nucleotides are TGTGCCAGCGGGACGGATTATAGCAATCATCCCCAGCATTTT. Translated, it gives CASGTDYSNHPQHF.

This clonotype appeared many times. This chain joins TRBV18 and TRBJ1-1, with D unresolved. Trimming stripped 4 bases from V and 1 base from J, with 7 bases between. Germline V gene data show CDR1 as KGHSH and CDR2 as LQKENI. The CDR3 spans 13 residues. CDR3 DNA sequence: TGTGCCAGCTCACTGAACAGGAACACTGAAGCTTTCTTT. It yields the protein CASSLNRNTEAFF.

The gene calls are TRBV20-1 and TRBJ2-5, with 11 nucleotides matching TRBD2. The junction had 7 bases not matched to a gene; V was cut back by 6 bases and J by 1 base. The CDR3 consists of 15 residues. Germline loops: CDR1 DFQATT, CDR2 SNEGSKA (reference sequence). CDR3 nucleotides: TGCAGTGCCCCGACTAGCGGGGAGGGCCAAGAGACCCAGTACTTC. As protein: CSAPTSGEGQETQYF.

This clonotype was picked up a small number of times. V and J are TRBV19 and TRBJ2-1; 9 positions match TRBD1. V was clipped by 3 bases and J by 5 bases; unmatched bases: 5. CDR1 is LNHDA and CDR2 is SQIVND in the germline V gene (reference sequence). CDR3 size: 15 residues. The CDR3 DNA is TGTGCCAGTAGTATGGGCGGGACAGGGCACAATGAGCAGTTCTTC. As protein: CASSMGGTGHNEQFF.

The chain has TRBV29-1 and TRBJ2-5; D is unresolved. The V end was cut by 3 bases, the J end by 7 bases, with 12 bases between. The CDR3 contains 12 residues. Per germline, CDR1 SQVTM and CDR2 ANQGSEA. Here the CDR3 reads CSVEGASRTQYF. DNA for the CDR3: TGCAGCGTTGAGGGCGCCAGCAGGACCCAGTACTTC.

This clonotype was observed at least ten times. This sequence joins TRBV20-1 and TRBJ2-1; 8 positions agree with TRBD2. CDR3 size: 16 residues. Trimming at V came to 5 bases and at J to 7 bases, leaving 16 bases not matched to a gene. From germline, CDR1 is DFQATT and CDR2 SNEGSKA (reference sequence). The CDR3 sequence is CSAHSGTRVGVNEQFF. The CDR3 region has the DNA TGCAGTGCTCACTCCGGGACTAGGGTTGGGGTTAATGAGCAGTTCTTC.

Worth noting for this clonotype: A read error may explain this, as a much larger clone is one base away. V gene TRBV24-1 combines with J gene TRBJ2-7; 9 bases align to TRBD2. The germline V gene has CDR1 KGHDR and CDR2 SFDVKD. The CDR3 runs to 12 residues. V lost 9 bases and J lost 7; bases outside the gene matches: 6. The CDR3 region is CATSGTSWEQYF. CDR3 coding DNA: TGTGCCACCTCCGGGACTAGCTGGGAGCAGTACTTC.

This clonotype was observed many times. The chain recombines TRBV27 with TRBJ1-3; D gene uncertain. The CDR3 length is 14 residues. Trimming removed 6 bases at V and 9 bases at J, with 18 bases between. The germline V gene encodes CDR1 MNHEY and CDR2 SMNVEV (reference sequence). The CDR3 region is CASSSNPLGGTIYF. CDR3 DNA: TGTGCCAGCAGCTCAAATCCTTTAGGTGGCACCATATATTTT.

The chain has TRBV3-1 and TRBJ2-1; a possible D gene is TRBD1 (6 bases). V lost 4 bases and J 0 bases, leaving 16 bases between the germline ends. Germline assignment: CDR1 LGHDT and CDR2 YNNKEL (reference sequence). CDR3 length: 17 amino acids. CDR3 region: CASSRRGIASSYNEQFF. CDR3 sequence (DNA): TGTGCCAGCAGCCGTAGGGGGATAGCGAGCTCCTACAATGAGCAGTTCTTC.

This clonotype was found a few times. The chain uses TRBV19 and TRBJ2-7; D might be TRBD2 (5 bases). Trimming left V 3 bases short and J 6 bases short, with 12 bases between. Germline V gives CDR1 LNHDA, CDR2 SQIVND (reference sequence). The CDR3 runs 13 residues. CDR3 region: CASSMERYSEQYF. Written as DNA, the CDR3 is TGTGCCAGTAGTATGGAGCGGTACAGCGAGCAGTACTTC.